What follows is one T cell receptor (beta chain) and its context. No antigen is known for it. The sample is drawn from a study of T cells after yellow fever vaccination. Findings and limits, study-wide: Peaking faster, on day 5 versus 15, the secondary response was nonetheless weaker. Among all clonotypes, a small share was observed in both CD4 and CD8 compartments. A large majority of primary-vaccination clones showed up again after the booster (about 97% CD4, around 90% CD8). Abundant contaminating clonotypes from the bulk population could appear in FACS-sorted repertoires.

TCRdb called the 5' RACE reads again in MiXCR, with one record for every CDR3 protein. The table includes just under 600,000 distinct CDR3 sequences, roughly 14% detected once. The CDR3 length is 16 residues. Germline V gene lookup returns CDR1 MNHEY and CDR2 SVGAGI. V was clipped by 0 bases and J by 8 bases; unmatched bases: 9. V usage is TRBV6-5 and J usage is TRBJ1-2; 10 positions match TRBD1. The input for sequencing was PBMCs, taken on the day of the yellow fever booster vaccination. This TCR was sampled from a man aged 30 to 45 who received the YFV17D yellow fever vaccine. The CDR3 sequence is CASSYSTSGTGEGYTF. The CDR3 coding sequence is TGTGCCAGCAGTTACTCGACGTCAGGGACAGGGGAAGGCTACACCTTC.